The clone carrying this TCR beta chain was recorded a few times. Its antigen remains unknown. The sample belongs to a study of T cell repertoires in cytomegalovirus infection. Study-wide context: Public TCR beta signature analysis indicated the presence of both CMV infection and matching HLA type. Findings and limits, study-wide: HLA-C-restricted CMV clonotypes gave the most frequent clonotype in two of eight donors. The cumulative frequency of public TCR beta families identified carriers of CMV plus the relevant HLA.

TCRdb reanalysed the reads using MiXCR and keeps one entry per CDR3 protein. The sample has roughly 600,000 distinct CDR3 sequences, 20% to 25% seen once. The CDR3 runs 14 residues. CDR1 and CDR2 from the germline V gene are SGHVT and SQSDAQ. With V trimmed by 5 bases and J by 5 bases, 8 bases remained unmatched. Material: CD8+ T cells from PBMCs. This TCR came from a human donor in good health (CMV status not recorded). Some clones in this sample may be carry-over from other donors' samples. J is TRBJ2-7 and V is TRBV7-4, with 8 bases aligning to TRBD1. CDR3 sequence (DNA): TGTGCCAGCAGCATCGGGACAGGCGGCGACGAGCAGTACTTC. Its protein product is CASSIGTGGDEQYF.